Reported below is one TCR beta chain. The antigen is not known. This sample was taken from a study of cytomegalovirus exposure and HLA in healthy donors. The overall study: Researchers found that under 90% of 398 genotyped donors fell within the Caucasian-associated ancestry cluster.

V shed 7 bases and J 6 bases; nucleotides not matched to a gene: 11. CDR1 is MNHEY and CDR2 is SMNVEV in the germline V gene (reference sequence). There are 14 residues in the CDR3. Study results and caveats: Generally TCR sequences proved uncommon, though certain public TCRs appeared in numerous donors. Immune exposure information comprised only CMV serostatus. An Asian-associated ancestry cluster reportedly showed fewer N-insertions than the roughly 700-donor mean in a later analysis.

Both 60 Vbeta primers and 13 Jbeta primers went into the PCR. TCRdb keeps only in-frame clones here, not all; method: immunoSEQ multiplex PCR. The sample holds 150,000 to 200,000 clones. This clonotype was obtained from a woman between 18 and 30 years old in good health and CMV-seropositive. V gene TRBV27 combines with J gene TRBJ1-1; 7 bases are a match to TRBD1. The sequenced sample consisted of PBMCs. The CDR3 coding sequence is TGTGCCAGCACTCAGGGGGGCGTCTTTCCTGAAGCTTTCTTT. Protein sequence: CASTQGGVFPEAFF.